The present T cell receptor (beta chain) was sequenced within a study of T cell responses to AZD1222 COVID-19 vaccine. Findings of the study overall: Clonal diversity was possibly underestimated; the donors were predominantly white British and more often female.

With V trimmed by 3 bases and J by 5 bases, 6 bases remained unmatched. Looked up from germline, CDR1 is LGHNA and CDR2 is YNFKEQ. This CDR3 is 16 amino acids long. Only a few counts were recorded for this clone. Its antigen is not known. TCRdb's copy holds only in-frame clones and misses some; the assay was immunoSEQ multiplex PCR. In the table there are about 35,000 clones, approximately 86% of which are singletons. The receptor's source is an adult in good health. The chain carries TRBV4-2 and TRBJ2-7; 14 positions agree with TRBD2. The material was peripheral blood, obtained on day 0 of AZD1222 vaccination. In DNA, the CDR3 is TGTGCCAGCAGCCAGGGGACTAGCGGGAGTGTCCACGAGCAGTACTTC. It specifies CASSQGTSGSVHEQYF.